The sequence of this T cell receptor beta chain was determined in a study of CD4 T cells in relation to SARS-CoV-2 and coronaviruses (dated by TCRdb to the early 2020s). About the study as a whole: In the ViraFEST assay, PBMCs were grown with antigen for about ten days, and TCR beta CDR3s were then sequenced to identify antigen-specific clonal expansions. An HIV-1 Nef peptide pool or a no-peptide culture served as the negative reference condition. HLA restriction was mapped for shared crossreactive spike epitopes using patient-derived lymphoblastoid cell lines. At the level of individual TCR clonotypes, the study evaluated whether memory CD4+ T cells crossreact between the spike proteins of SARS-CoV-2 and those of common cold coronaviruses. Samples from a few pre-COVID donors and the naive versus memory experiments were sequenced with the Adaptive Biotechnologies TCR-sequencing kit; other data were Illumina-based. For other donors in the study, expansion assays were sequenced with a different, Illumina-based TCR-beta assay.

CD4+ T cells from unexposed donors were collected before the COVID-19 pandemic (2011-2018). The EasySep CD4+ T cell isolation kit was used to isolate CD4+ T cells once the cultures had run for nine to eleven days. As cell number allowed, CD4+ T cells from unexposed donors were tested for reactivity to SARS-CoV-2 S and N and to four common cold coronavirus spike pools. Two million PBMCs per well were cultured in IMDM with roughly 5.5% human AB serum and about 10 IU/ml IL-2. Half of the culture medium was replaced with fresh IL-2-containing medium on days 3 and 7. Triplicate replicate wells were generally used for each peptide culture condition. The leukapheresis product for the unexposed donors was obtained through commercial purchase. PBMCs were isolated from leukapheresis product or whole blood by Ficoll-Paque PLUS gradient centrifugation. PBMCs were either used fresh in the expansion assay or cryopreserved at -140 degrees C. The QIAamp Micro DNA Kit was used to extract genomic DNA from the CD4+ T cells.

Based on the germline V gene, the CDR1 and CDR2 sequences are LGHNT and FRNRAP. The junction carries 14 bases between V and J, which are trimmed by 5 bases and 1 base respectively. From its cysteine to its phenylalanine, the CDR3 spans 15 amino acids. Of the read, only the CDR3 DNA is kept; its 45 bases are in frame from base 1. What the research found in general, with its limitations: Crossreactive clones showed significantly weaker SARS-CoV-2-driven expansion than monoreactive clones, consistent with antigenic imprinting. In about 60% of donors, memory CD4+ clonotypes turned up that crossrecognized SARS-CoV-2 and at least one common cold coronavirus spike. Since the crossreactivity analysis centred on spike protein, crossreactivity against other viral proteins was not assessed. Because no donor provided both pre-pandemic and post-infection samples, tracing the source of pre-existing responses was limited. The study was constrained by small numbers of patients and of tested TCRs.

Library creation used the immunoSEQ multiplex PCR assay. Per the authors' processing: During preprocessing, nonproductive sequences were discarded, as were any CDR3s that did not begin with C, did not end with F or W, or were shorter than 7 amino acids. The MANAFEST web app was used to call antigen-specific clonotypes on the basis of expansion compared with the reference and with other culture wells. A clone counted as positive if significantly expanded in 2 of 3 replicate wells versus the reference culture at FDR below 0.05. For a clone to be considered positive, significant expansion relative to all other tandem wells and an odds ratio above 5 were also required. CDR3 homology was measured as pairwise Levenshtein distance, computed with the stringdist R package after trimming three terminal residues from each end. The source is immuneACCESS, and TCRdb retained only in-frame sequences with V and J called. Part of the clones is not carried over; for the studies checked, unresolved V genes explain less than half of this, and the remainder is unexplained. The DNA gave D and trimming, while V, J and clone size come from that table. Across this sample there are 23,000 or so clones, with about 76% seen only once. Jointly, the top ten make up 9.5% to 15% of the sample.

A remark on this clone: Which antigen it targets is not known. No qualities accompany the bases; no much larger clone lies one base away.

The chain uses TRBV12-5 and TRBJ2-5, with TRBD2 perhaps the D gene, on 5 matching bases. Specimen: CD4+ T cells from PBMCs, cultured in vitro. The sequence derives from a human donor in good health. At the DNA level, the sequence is TGTGCTAGTGGTCCGTCCGGACTGTTCCAAGAGACCCAGTACTTC. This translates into CASGPSGLFQETQYF.